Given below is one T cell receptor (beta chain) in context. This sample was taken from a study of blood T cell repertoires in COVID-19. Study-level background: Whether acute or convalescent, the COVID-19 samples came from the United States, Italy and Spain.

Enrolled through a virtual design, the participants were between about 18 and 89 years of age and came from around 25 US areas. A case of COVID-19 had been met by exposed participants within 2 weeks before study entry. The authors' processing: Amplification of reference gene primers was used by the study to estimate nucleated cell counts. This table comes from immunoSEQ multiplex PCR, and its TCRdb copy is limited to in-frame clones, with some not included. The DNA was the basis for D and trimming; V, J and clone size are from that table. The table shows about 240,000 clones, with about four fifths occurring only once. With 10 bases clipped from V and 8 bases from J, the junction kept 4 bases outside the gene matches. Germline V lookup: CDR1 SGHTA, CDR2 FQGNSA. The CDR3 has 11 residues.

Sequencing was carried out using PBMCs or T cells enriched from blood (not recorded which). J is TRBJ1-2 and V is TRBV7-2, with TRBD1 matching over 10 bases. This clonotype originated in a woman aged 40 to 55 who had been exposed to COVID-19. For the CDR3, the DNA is TGTGCCACCGGACAGGGGGGCGGCTACACCTTC. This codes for CATGQGGGYTF. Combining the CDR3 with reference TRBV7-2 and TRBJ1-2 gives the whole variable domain GAGVSQSPSNKVTEKGKDVELRCDPISGHTALYWYRQSLGQGLEFLIYFQGNSAPDKSGLPSDRFSAERTGGSVSTLTIQRTQQEDSAVYLCATGQGGGYTFGSGTRLTVV.